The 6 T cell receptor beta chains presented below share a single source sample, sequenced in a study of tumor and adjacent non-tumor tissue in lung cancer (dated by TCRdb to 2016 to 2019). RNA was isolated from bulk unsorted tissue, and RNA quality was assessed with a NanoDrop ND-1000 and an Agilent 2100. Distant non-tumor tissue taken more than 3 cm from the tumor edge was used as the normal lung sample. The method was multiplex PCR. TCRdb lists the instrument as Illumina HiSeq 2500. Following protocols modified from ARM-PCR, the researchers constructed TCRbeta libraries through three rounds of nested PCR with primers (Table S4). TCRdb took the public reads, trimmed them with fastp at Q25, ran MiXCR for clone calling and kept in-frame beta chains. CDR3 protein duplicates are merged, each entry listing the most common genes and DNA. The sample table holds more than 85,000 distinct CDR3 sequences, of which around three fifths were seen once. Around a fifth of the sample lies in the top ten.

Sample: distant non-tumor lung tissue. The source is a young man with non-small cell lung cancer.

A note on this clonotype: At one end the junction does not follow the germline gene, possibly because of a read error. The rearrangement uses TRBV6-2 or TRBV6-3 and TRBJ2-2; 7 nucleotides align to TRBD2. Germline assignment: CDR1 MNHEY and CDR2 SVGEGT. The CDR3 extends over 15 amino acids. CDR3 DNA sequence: TGTGCCAGCAGGAGCGGGGAGCGGAACACCGGGAAGCTCTTTTTT. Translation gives CASRSGERNTGKLFF.

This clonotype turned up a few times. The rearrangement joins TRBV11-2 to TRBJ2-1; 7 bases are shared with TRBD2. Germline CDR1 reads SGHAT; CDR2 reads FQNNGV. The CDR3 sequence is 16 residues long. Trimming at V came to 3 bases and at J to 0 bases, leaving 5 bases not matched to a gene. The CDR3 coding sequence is TGTGCCAGCAGCTTTGGGGGGGACCTCTCCTACAATGAGCAGTTCTTC. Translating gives CASSFGGDLSYNEQFF.

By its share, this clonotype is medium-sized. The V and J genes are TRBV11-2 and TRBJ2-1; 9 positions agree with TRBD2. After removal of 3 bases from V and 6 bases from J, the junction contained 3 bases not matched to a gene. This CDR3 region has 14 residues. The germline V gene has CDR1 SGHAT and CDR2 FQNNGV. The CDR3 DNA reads TGTGCCAGCAGCTTTGCTAGCGGGGCCAATGAGCAGTTCTTC. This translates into CASSFASGANEQFF.

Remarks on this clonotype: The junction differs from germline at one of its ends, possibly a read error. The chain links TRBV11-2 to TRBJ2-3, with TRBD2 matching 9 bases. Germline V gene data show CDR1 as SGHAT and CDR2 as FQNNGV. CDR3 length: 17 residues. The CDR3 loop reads CASSLEAPSGGTDTQYF. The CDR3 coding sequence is TGCGCCAGCAGCTTAGAGGCCCCTAGCGGGGGCACAGATACGCAGTATTTT.

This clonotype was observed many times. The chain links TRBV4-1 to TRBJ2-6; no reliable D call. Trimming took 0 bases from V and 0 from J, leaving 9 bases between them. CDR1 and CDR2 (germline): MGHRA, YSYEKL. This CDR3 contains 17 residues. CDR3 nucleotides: TGCGCCAGCAGCCAAGAAGCGACCATCTCTGGGGCCAACGTCCTGACTTTC. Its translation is CASSQEATISGANVLTF.

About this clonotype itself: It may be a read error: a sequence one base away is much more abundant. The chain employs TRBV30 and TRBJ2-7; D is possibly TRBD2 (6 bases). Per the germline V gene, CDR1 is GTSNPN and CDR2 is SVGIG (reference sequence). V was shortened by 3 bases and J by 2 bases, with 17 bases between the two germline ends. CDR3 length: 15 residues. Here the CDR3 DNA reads TGTGCCTGGAGAGTCGGAGGGAGACAGCCCTACGAGCAGTACTTC. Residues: CAWRVGGRQPYEQYF. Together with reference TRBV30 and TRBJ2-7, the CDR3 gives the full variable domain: SQTIHQWPATLVQPVGSPLSLECTVEGTSNPNLYWYRQAAGRGLQLLFYSVGIGQISSEVPQNLSASRPQDRQFILSSKKLLLSDSGFYLCAWRVGGRQPYEQYFGPGTRLTVT.